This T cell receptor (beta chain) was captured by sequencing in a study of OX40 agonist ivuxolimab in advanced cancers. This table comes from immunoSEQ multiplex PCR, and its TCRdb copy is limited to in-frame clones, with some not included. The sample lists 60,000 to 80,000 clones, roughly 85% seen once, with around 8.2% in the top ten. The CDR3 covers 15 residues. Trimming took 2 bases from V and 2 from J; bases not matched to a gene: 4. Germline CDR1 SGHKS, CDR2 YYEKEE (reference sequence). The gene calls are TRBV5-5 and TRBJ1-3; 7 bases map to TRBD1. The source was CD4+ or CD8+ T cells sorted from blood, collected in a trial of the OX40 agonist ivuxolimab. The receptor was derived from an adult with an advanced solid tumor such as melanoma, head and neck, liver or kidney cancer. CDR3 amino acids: CASSFDQGAGNTIYF. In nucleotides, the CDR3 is TGTGCCAGCAGCTTCGACCAGGGGGCTGGAAACACCATATATTTT.